This paragraph covers one T cell receptor beta chain sequence. The sample comes from a study of blood T cell repertoires in COVID-19. Looking at the study overall: Sites across the United States, Italy and Spain contributed samples from acute and convalescent COVID-19. PBMCs, B-cell-depleted T cells, or T cells provided the cDNA or gDNA that made up the material.

Authors' analysis steps: Amplification with reference gene primers provided the estimates of nucleated cell counts. The data were produced by immunoSEQ multiplex PCR, yet TCRdb's version contains in-frame clones alone and is incomplete. V and J calls and clone size are copied from that table; D and trimming were computed from the DNA. The repertoire holds roughly 230,000 clones, with 75% to 85% as singletons. Germline V CDR1 and CDR2: GTSNPN, SVGIG (reference sequence). Trimming at V came to 4 bases and at J to 8 bases, leaving 5 bases not matched to a gene. This CDR3 has 13 amino acids. Sequenced material: peripheral blood. The chain combines TRBV30 with TRBJ1-4; 9 bases map to TRBD1. The receptor was derived from a woman aged 45-60 years with acute or convalescent COVID-19. The CDR3 coding sequence is TGTGCCTGGAATGGACAGGGGAAGGAAAAACTGTTTTTT. Translating gives CAWNGQGKEKLFF.